The sequence of this TCR beta chain was determined in a study of T cells after yellow fever vaccination. There are many counts of this clonotype. Antigen specificity is unknown. Production of TCR cDNA was by 5'RACE template switching, which also added a universal primer site and UMIs. Each CDR3 protein is one row after TCRdb ran MiXCR on the 5' RACE reads. The sample has 300,000 to 400,000 distinct CDR3 sequences, 8.7% seen once. This CDR3 has 13 residues. CDR1 is SQVTM and CDR2 is ANQGSEA in the germline V gene. The V and J ends lost 8 bases and 7 bases respectively, with 18 bases between them. Study-level findings and limits: The booster response re-showed most primary clones: more than 95% CD4, approximately 90% CD8.

V is TRBV29-1 and J is TRBJ2-1, with D possibly being TRBD1 or TRBD2 (6 bases each). The sequences come from PBMCs, collected on the day of the first yellow fever vaccination. The TCR sequence derives from a man aged 18 to 30 who received the YFV17D yellow fever vaccine. CDR3 DNA: TGCAGCTCTTGGGGGGCAGGTGGGAATGAGCAGTTCTTC. Its translation: CSSWGAGGNEQFF.